The clone carrying this TCR beta chain appeared once. Original handling: Estimation of nucleated cell counts was performed using reference gene primer amplification. Sequencing used immunoSEQ multiplex PCR; TCRdb keeps in-frame clones, though not all of them. V and J calls and clone size are as listed in that table; D and trimming were resolved from the DNA. The sample yields some 100,000 clones, around 89% seen once. This sample is drawn from a study of blood T cell repertoires in COVID-19. Study-level background: Some COVID-19 samples were acute and others convalescent; all came from the United States, Italy and Spain. PBMCs, B-cell-depleted T cells, or T cells were the source of the cDNA or gDNA that made up the material.

Per germline, CDR1 SGHTA and CDR2 FQGTGA. V gave up 8 bases and J gave up 0 bases; unmatched junction bases: 10. The CDR3 contains 16 residues. The chain is built from TRBV7-3 and TRBJ1-5; the match to TRBD1 covers 7 bases. The sequencing input was peripheral blood. This clonotype was sampled from a human donor with acute or convalescent COVID-19. The donor label of this sample is uncertain. The CDR3 DNA reads as TGTGCCAGCCCCCACGGGACAGTTTATAGCAATCAGCCCCAGCATTTT. This encodes CASPHGTVYSNQPQHF.